This T cell receptor beta chain derives from a study of blood T cell repertoires in COVID-19. Across the study: COVID-19 samples, acute and convalescent, were from the United States, Italy and Spain. PBMCs, B-cell-depleted T cells, or T cells provided the cDNA or gDNA that made up the material.

Only one count was recorded for this clone. CDR1 and CDR2 (germline): SGHDT, YYEEEE. This CDR3 is built from 14 residues. V shed 2 bases, J shed 6 bases, and the junction held 2 bases outside the gene matches. Original data processing: Estimation of nucleated cell counts relied on the amplification of reference gene primers. Clones were sequenced by immunoSEQ multiplex PCR, and TCRdb holds only the in-frame ones, with some missing. V and J calls and clone size are given by that table; D and trimming were obtained from the DNA. The sample records 150,000 or so clones, more than 80% being singletons. The chain has TRBV5-6 and TRBJ1-6; 7 positions agree with TRBD1. This clonotype was sampled from a man aged 18 to 30 with COVID-19, enrolled during active disease. Sequencing was carried out using peripheral blood. The CDR3 coding sequence is TGTGCCAGCAGCTTAGGGGGCGGTAATTCACCCCTCCACTTT. Amino acid sequence: CASSLGGGNSPLHF.